This T cell receptor (beta chain) is from a study of cytomegalovirus exposure and HLA in healthy donors. General study results and limits: In a later analysis, parvovirus B19, influenza, CMV and Epstein-Barr virus appeared linked to several top co-occurrence clusters.

The study ran its PCR with 60 Vbeta and 13 Jbeta primers. Measured with immunoSEQ multiplex PCR; TCRdb has only the in-frame clones, and not every one. This table holds about 120,000 clones, roughly 80% found once. In the case of this clone: Its antigen is not identified.

Germline assignment: CDR1 GTSNPN and CDR2 SVGIG (reference sequence). Trimming cost V 2 bases and J 1 base; bases outside gene matches: 8. The CDR3 contains 16 residues. This chain links TRBV30 with TRBJ2-3; 8 nucleotides match TRBD2. This TCR was recovered from a woman aged 40 to 50 in good health and CMV-seropositive. Sequencing used PBMCs. The CDR3 bases are TGTGCCTGGAGTTCAGCGGGAGCGAAAGGCACAGATACGCAGTATTTT. This translates into CAWSSAGAKGTDTQYF.